The 25 T cell receptor beta chains below were found in one sample sequenced in a study of blood T cell repertoires in COVID-19. TCRdb's table, derived via immunoSEQ multiplex PCR, lists solely in-frame clones and lacks some. The sample records 170,000 or so clones, roughly 89% being singletons. Sequenced sample: peripheral blood. These receptors came from a woman aged 18-30 years who had recovered from COVID-19.

The J gene is TRBJ1-1, the V gene TRBV3-1 (or the pseudogene TRBV3-2), with 7 bases aligning to TRBD1. The V segment lost 5 bases and the J segment 0 bases; nucleotides outside the gene matches: 6. Germline lookup yields CDR1 LGHDT and CDR2 YNNKEL (reference sequence). This CDR3 is 15 amino acids long. DNA of the CDR3: TGTGCCAGCAGCTCCCGACAGGGCCTGAACACTGAAGCTTTCTTT. It is translated as CASSSRQGLNTEAFF.

The gene calls are TRBV24-1 and TRBJ2-1, with 7 bases aligning to TRBD2. The length of the CDR3 is 16 residues. Germline CDR1 reads KGHDR; CDR2 reads SFDVKD. With 3 bases clipped from V and 9 bases from J, the junction kept 13 bases outside the gene matches. CDR3 residues: CATSDPLAGVGVEQFF. CDR3 nucleotides: TGTGCCACCAGTGATCCTCTCGCGGGAGTTGGTGTTGAGCAGTTCTTC.

The rearrangement joins TRBV15 to TRBJ2-3; a possible D gene is TRBD2 (6 bases). The CDR3 loop spans 17 amino acids. The V end was cut by 0 bases, the J end by 0 bases, with 13 bases between. Germline V gene sequence: CDR1 LNHNV, CDR2 YYDKDF (reference sequence). CDR3 in amino acids: CATSRDLAGLSTDTQYF. The CDR3 DNA sequence: TGTGCCACCAGCAGAGATCTAGCAGGACTAAGCACAGATACGCAGTATTTT. The whole variable domain, remainder taken from reference TRBV15 and TRBJ2-3, is DAMVIQNPRYQVTQFGKPVTLSCSQTLNHNVMYWYQQKSSQAPKLLFHYYDKDFNNEADTPDNFQSRRPNTSFCFLDIRSPGLGDTAMYLCATSRDLAGLSTDTQYFGPGTRLTVL.

The rearrangement links TRBV2 to TRBJ1-2, with D tentatively TRBD1 (6 bases). V lost 1 base and J 2 bases, leaving 11 bases between the germline ends. CDR1 and CDR2 from the germline V gene are SNHLY and FYNNEI. The CDR3 covers 15 residues. The CDR3 is CASSEVDSYNYGYTF. The CDR3 DNA reads TGTGCCAGCAGTGAAGTGGACAGTTACAACTATGGCTACACCTTC. Based on the CDR3 plus reference TRBV2 and TRBJ1-2, the full variable domain is EPEVTQTPSHQVTQMGQEVILRCVPISNHLYFYWYRQILGQKVEFLVSFYNNEISEKSEIFDDQFSVERPDGSNFTLKIRSTKLEDSAMYFCASSEVDSYNYGYTFGSGTRLTVV.

V gene TRBV4-1 combines with J gene TRBJ2-1; D is undetermined. The CDR3 has 14 residues. Trimming removed 1 base from V and 8 bases from J, with 12 bases in between. Germline-derived CDR1 and CDR2 are MGHRA and YSYEKL. The CDR3 here is CASSQAATPDEQFF. For the CDR3, the DNA is TGCGCCAGCAGCCAAGCCGCGACTCCGGATGAGCAGTTCTTC.

This clone has only a few counts. The V gene is TRBV7-9, the J gene TRBJ2-1, with D tentatively TRBD2 (5 bases). V lost 4 bases, J lost 4 bases, and 8 bases lay in between. Germline CDR1 SEHNR, CDR2 FQNEAQ (reference sequence). This CDR3 spans 13 amino acids. The CDR3 reads CASSSGSYNEQFF. The CDR3 bases are TGTGCCAGCAGCTCGGGATCTTACAATGAGCAGTTCTTC.

V is TRBV6-2 or TRBV6-3 and J is TRBJ2-2; tentative D call: TRBD1 (7 bases). V was cut by 6 bases and J by 4 bases, with 18 bases left in between. The CDR3 runs to 16 residues. Germline V gene lookup returns CDR1 MNHEY and CDR2 SVGEGT. The CDR3 DNA is TGTGCCAGCAGCCCCTGGCGGGACAGTTCCACCGGGGAGCTGTTTTTT. This encodes CASSPWRDSSTGELFF.

The genes are TRBV13 and TRBJ1-1; D perhaps matches TRBD1 (5 bases). There are 13 residues in the CDR3. V lost 5 bases and J 3 bases, leaving 10 bases between the germline ends. Germline-derived CDR1 and CDR2 are PRHDT and FYEKMQ (reference sequence). The chain's CDR3 is CASSRGRYTEAFF. The CDR3 DNA follows: TGTGCCAGCAGCAGGGGCAGGTACACTGAAGCTTTCTTT.

The chain has TRBV5-4 and TRBJ2-1, with a possible D match to TRBD1 (5 bases). The CDR3 is 14 residues long. Germline values: CDR1 SGHNT, CDR2 YYREEE (reference sequence). The V and J ends lost 5 bases and 2 bases respectively, with 11 bases between them. The CDR3 region is CASRNSGPYNEQFF. CDR3 bases: TGTGCCAGCAGGAACTCAGGGCCCTACAATGAGCAGTTCTTC.

This chain joins TRBV4-1 and TRBJ1-5, with D maybe TRBD1 (5 bases). V lost 1 base, J lost 5 bases, and 21 bases lay in between. CDR1 and CDR2 from the germline V gene are MGHRA and YSYEKL. The CDR3 consists of 18 residues. The CDR3 bases are TGCGCCAGCAGCCAAGCGGGGCCGGGGACCGCGGGAGATCAGCCCCAGCATTTT. Translating gives CASSQAGPGTAGDQPQHF.

This clone was seen more than once but under ten times. The rearrangement joins TRBV24-1 to TRBJ2-7, with 8 nucleotides matching TRBD1. The CDR3 has 16 amino acids. The V and J ends lost 1 base and 3 bases, in that order; junction bases with no gene match: 7. The germline V gene has CDR1 KGHDR and CDR2 SFDVKD. CDR3 sequence reads: CATSDFGTGPIYEQYV. CDR3 in DNA: TGTGCCACCAGTGATTTCGGGACAGGCCCTATCTACGAGCAGTACGTC.

CDR3 amino acids: CASSEGGGGYNEQFF. For the CDR3, the DNA is TGTGCCAGCAGTGAAGGCGGGGGTGGTTACAATGAGCAGTTCTTC. V and J are TRBV6-4 and TRBJ2-1; 7 nucleotides line up with TRBD2. The trim removed 3 bases at V and 4 bases at J, leaving 6 bases unmatched. Looked up from germline, CDR1 is MRHNA and CDR2 is SNTAGT. The CDR3 runs to 15 residues.

This chain joins TRBV4-1 and TRBJ2-7, with D maybe TRBD2 (5 bases). Trimming took off 1 base at V and 4 bases at J, with 20 bases between the two ends. The CDR3 has 17 amino acids. Germline lookup yields CDR1 MGHRA and CDR2 YSYEKL. The CDR3 nucleotides are TGCGCCAGCAGCCAAGGTCTTTCGACTACCACCGATTACGAGCAGTACGTC. Its translation: CASSQGLSTTTDYEQYV.

This clone has just a few counts. CDR3 in amino acids: CASSLSGSANNEQFF. CDR3 DNA sequence: TGTGCCAGCAGCTTAAGCGGGAGCGCCAACAATGAGCAGTTCTTC. The chain recombines TRBV7-3 with TRBJ2-1; TRBD2 agrees at 7 bases. V gave up 1 base and J gave up 5 bases; unmatched junction bases: 5. The V gene's germline CDR1 is SGHTA and CDR2 FQGTGA. The CDR3 is 15 residues long.

This sequence joins TRBV19 and TRBJ1-2; weak D call: TRBD1 (5 bases). Trimming left V 3 bases short and J 4 bases short, with 21 bases between. The CDR3 is 17 amino acids. Germline V gene lookup returns CDR1 LNHDA and CDR2 SQIVND (reference sequence). As DNA, the CDR3 is TGTGCCAGTAGTATCGGTGGTTTAGGGGCCATTACCTATGGCTACACCTTC. Protein sequence: CASSIGGLGAITYGYTF.

The V gene is TRBV7-2, the J gene TRBJ2-7; TRBD2 agrees at 7 bases. Looked up from germline, CDR1 is SGHTA and CDR2 is FQGNSA. The CDR3 spans 14 residues. The junction had 1 base not matched to a gene; V was cut back by 0 bases and J by 2 bases. The CDR3 coding sequence is TGTGCCAGCAGCTTAGCGGGGGGGACCTACGAGCAGTACGTC. This translates into CASSLAGGTYEQYV.

The genes are TRBV5-1 and TRBJ2-2; D is unclear. Per the germline V gene, CDR1 is SGHRS and CDR2 is YFSETQ. Trimming stripped 2 bases from V and 1 base from J, with 12 bases between. The CDR3 extends over 16 amino acids. CDR3 nucleotide sequence: TGCGCCAGCAGCTTTCTACAGCCAGAGAACACCGGGGAGCTGTTTTTT. The encoded protein is CASSFLQPENTGELFF.

The gene calls are TRBV11-3 and TRBJ1-6, with TRBD1 matching 11 bases. CDR3 length: 14 residues. Germline values: CDR1 SGHNT, CDR2 YENEEA. V was clipped by 4 bases and J by 10 bases; unmatched bases: 3. The CDR3 DNA is TGTGCCAGCAGCTCCGGGACAGGGGGGTCACCCCTCCACTTT. As protein: CASSSGTGGSPLHF.

This clone has just one count. The chain uses TRBV6-2 or TRBV6-3 and TRBJ2-3, with a tentative D call TRBD1 (5 bases). The CDR3 sequence is 17 residues long. V was trimmed by 5 bases and J by 1 base, leaving 19 bases between them. In germline, CDR1 is MNHEY, CDR2 SVGEGT. CDR3 sequence: CASSTPSTVSGTDTQYF. CDR3 DNA: TGTGCCAGCAGTACCCCCTCGACAGTAAGCGGCACAGATACGCAGTATTTT.

V and J are TRBV30 and TRBJ1-2, with TRBD1 matching 7 bases. This CDR3 spans 11 amino acids. Germline V gene sequence: CDR1 GTSNPN, CDR2 SVGIG (reference sequence). J was trimmed by 7 bases and V by 5 bases; bases with no gene match: 4. CDR3 sequence reads: CAWGTVSGYTF. For the CDR3, the DNA is TGTGCCTGGGGGACAGTATCTGGCTACACCTTC.

V is TRBV10-3 and J is TRBJ1-1; no reliable D call. The CDR3 spans 13 residues. The germline gives CDR1 ENHRY, CDR2 SYGVKD. With 7 bases removed from V and 4 bases from J, the gap between germline ends came to 13 bases. The DNA of the CDR3 is TGTGCCATCACCGGGAATTCGGGCACTGAAGCTTTCTTT. This encodes CAITGNSGTEAFF.

The rearrangement uses TRBV6-5 and TRBJ2-3, with TRBD2 matching 7 bases. Germline trimming cut 2 bases from V and 5 bases from J; bases unmatched to any gene: 4. The CDR3 covers 14 residues. CDR1 MNHEY and CDR2 SVGAGI come from the germline V gene. CDR3 loop: CASSYSGTEDTQYF. DNA for the CDR3: TGTGCCAGCAGTTACAGCGGGACCGAAGATACGCAGTATTTT.

This clone was seen more than once but under ten times. This chain uses TRBV19 with TRBJ1-6; no reliable D call. The V end lost 5 bases, the J end lost 10 bases, and 12 bases lay between the germline ends. Germline V gene data show CDR1 as LNHDA and CDR2 as SQIVND (reference sequence). The CDR3 consists of 13 residues. The CDR3 sequence is CASSPRRESPLHF. CDR3 DNA sequence: TGTGCCAGTAGTCCCCGGAGAGAGTCACCCCTCCACTTT.

This clone was found once. This rearrangement joins TRBV30 to TRBJ1-1; D remains ambiguous. The germline CDR1 and CDR2 sequences are GTSNPN and SVGIG (reference sequence). Trimming stripped 4 bases from V and 10 bases from J, with 13 bases between. This CDR3 spans 11 amino acids. The CDR3 DNA is TGTGCCTGGACCGTGCAGGCTGCAGCTTTCTTT. It translates to CAWTVQAAAFF.

The gene calls are TRBV9 and TRBJ2-1; 7 positions match TRBD2. CDR1 is SGDLS and CDR2 is YYNGEE in the germline V gene. J lost 7 bases, V lost 0 bases, and 7 bases had no gene match. This CDR3 contains 15 residues. The CDR3 nucleotides are TGTGCCAGCAGCGTAGTGGCGGGAGCGGGGAATGAGCAGTTCTTC. As protein: CASSVVAGAGNEQFF.